Sequencing of this T cell receptor beta chain was carried out in a study of blood T cell repertoires in COVID-19. Trimming pared 5 bases from V and 7 bases from J, leaving 12 bases between. The CDR3 extends over 13 amino acids. The germline CDR1 and CDR2 sequences are MDHEN and SYDVKM. Original processing notes: Reference gene primer amplification gave nucleated cell count estimates. TCRdb's table, derived via immunoSEQ multiplex PCR, lists solely in-frame clones and lacks some. That table furnishes V, J and clone size, whereas the DNA furnished D and trimming. The table lists a few hundred thousand clones, over 70% of them singletons. Participants were aged about 18 to 90 years from about two dozen US areas. Clinical history reported by participants formed the basis on which cohorts were assigned.

The J gene is TRBJ1-3, the V gene TRBV28; possibly TRBD1 for D (5 bases). This clonotype originated in a man younger than 40 who had recovered from COVID-19. The sequenced sample consisted of PBMCs or T cells enriched from blood (not recorded which). The chain's CDR3 is CASSARGWNTIYF. Written as DNA, the CDR3 is TGTGCCAGCAGTGCCCGGGGGTGGAACACCATATATTTT. Looking up the rest from reference TRBV28 and TRBJ1-3 gives the full variable domain: DVKVTQSSRYLVKRTGEKVFLECVQDMDHENMFWYRQDPGLGLRLIYFSYDVKMKEKGDIPEGYSVSREKKERFSLILESASTNQTSMYLCASSARGWNTIYFGEGSWLTVV.